Sequencing of this T cell receptor (beta chain) was carried out in a study of sequential checkpoint blockade in melanoma (dated by TCRdb to the late 2010s). Study-level background: Using 1:1 randomization, the trial assigned patients either to first-line nivolumab followed by ipilimumab (arm A) or to ipilimumab followed by nivolumab (arm B). Maintenance nivolumab came after each of the two trial sequences. Summary of the overall study and its limitations: The response-prediction model combining TCR metrics and mutation burden needs validation in larger, independent patient cohorts.

As concerns this clone: Its antigen remains undetermined. No clone much larger than this one lies a single base away; base qualities are absent.

The sample's treatment or condition label, decoded: randomized to nivolumab then ipilimumab (arm A) or the reverse (arm B). No trial patient had received prior DNA-damaging chemotherapy. On a FACS Aria II flow cytometer, live CD3+CD8+ cells that were negative for CD19 and CD56 were sorted from thawed PBMCs. Samples were obtained from patients with melanoma enrolled in CheckMate 064, a randomized, open-label phase II trial of sequential checkpoint blockade. Peripheral blood mononuclear cells were collected by leukapheresis, purified with Ficoll-Paque, and frozen in human serum with roughly 10% DMSO. Immediately after sorting, the purity of the sorted blood CD3+CD8+ cells was confirmed to be >98%, and DNA was then extracted. For this chain, trimming is 6 bases at the V end and 7 bases at the J end, and the number of junction bases without a gene match is 14. CDR1 and CDR2 are drawn from the germline V gene (reference sequence): MNHEY, SMNVEV. The CDR3 runs 16 residues from the cysteine to the phenylalanine. Left in the record is the CDR3 DNA by itself, 48 bases read in frame from the first base.

The immunoSEQ Assay was used to immunosequence TCRbeta CDR3 regions from genomic DNA. Before high-throughput sequencing, the genomic DNA was amplified using bias-controlled multiplex PCR. On the authors' methods: To quantify the absolute abundance of each unique TCRbeta CDR3 region, the sequences were collapsed and filtered. Clonality, defined as 1 minus Pielou's evenness, was calculated using only productive rearrangements. Clones with significantly greater frequencies in on-treatment versus baseline samples were identified using a previously published method. Held by TCRdb, this immuneACCESS table contains in-frame sequences only and omits some clones. Under half of the omission traces to an unresolved V gene where checked; the cause of the rest is unknown. V and J calls and clone size are copied from that table; D and trimming were computed from the DNA. The sample yields around 9,100 clones; around three fifths were counted once. The ten largest make up about 41% of the sample.

The sample in question was CD8+ T cells sorted from blood (inferred from file names), obtained from a patient given nivolumab and ipilimumab in sequence. Recombination joined TRBV27 with TRBJ2-2, with 7 middle bases fitting TRBD2. This receptor was taken from a human donor with melanoma. This receptor has the CDR3 CASSLSLTLAVGELFF. The nucleotides are TGTGCCAGCAGCCTTTCACTAACTCTAGCGGTCGGGGAGCTGTTTTTT.